These 16 T cell receptor beta chains share one sample of origin, sequenced in a study of blood T cell repertoires in COVID-19 (TCRdb year 2020). Preparation of the library involved the immunoSEQ multiplex PCR assay. Not all clones reach the TCRdb copy of this immuneACCESS table, which keeps in-frame sequences only. Checked studies attribute under half of the gap to unresolved V genes and leave the rest unexplained. Present in this sample are 300,000 or so clones, around 87% of which were seen just once. The ten largest clonotypes hold approximately 7.8% of the sample. Source material: peripheral blood. The receptor set was obtained from a woman aged 50 to 60 who had recovered from COVID-19.

J is TRBJ2-1 and V is TRBV5-5; TRBD2 matches at 9 bases. The V and J ends lost 4 bases and 0 bases, in that order; junction bases with no gene match: 5. CDR1 and CDR2 (germline): SGHKS, YYEKEE (reference sequence). This CDR3 region has 16 residues. The CDR3 bases are TGTGCCAGCAGCGCTAGCGGGACCTACTCCTACAATGAGCAGTTCTTC. This translates into CASSASGTYSYNEQFF. Complete variable domain (other parts from reference TRBV5-5 and TRBJ2-1): DAGVTQSPTHLIKTRGQQVTLRCSPISGHKSVSWYQQVLGQGPQFIFQYYEKEERGRGNFPDRFSARQFPNYSSELNVNALLLGDSALYLCASSASGTYSYNEQFFGPGTRLTVL.

The rearrangement links TRBV15 to TRBJ2-3; D gene uncertain. CDR3 length equals 15 residues. Trimming removed 5 bases from V and 1 base from J, with 13 bases in between. Germline loops: CDR1 LNHNV, CDR2 YYDKDF (reference sequence). In DNA, the CDR3 is TGTGCCACCAGCCCCGAGGCGTTTCGCACAGATACGCAGTATTTT. Translation gives CATSPEAFRTDTQYF. Combining the CDR3 with reference TRBV15 and TRBJ2-3 gives the whole variable domain DAMVIQNPRYQVTQFGKPVTLSCSQTLNHNVMYWYQQKSSQAPKLLFHYYDKDFNNEADTPDNFQSRRPNTSFCFLDIRSPGLGDTAMYLCATSPEAFRTDTQYFGPGTRLTVL.

This clone was seen only a few times. The chain links TRBV15 to TRBJ1-6, with TRBD1 matching over 8 bases. The germline CDR1 and CDR2 sequences are LNHNV and YYDKDF (reference sequence). The CDR3 is made up of 17 amino acids. J lost 5 bases, V lost 4 bases, and 10 bases had no gene match. The CDR3 reads CATSILFGQGDNSPLHF. The CDR3 bases are TGTGCCACCAGCATTCTCTTCGGACAGGGCGATAATTCACCCCTCCACTTT.

The rearrangement links TRBV20-1 to TRBJ2-7, with 9 bases lining up with TRBD2. CDR3 length: 17 residues. Germline V CDR1 and CDR2: DFQATT, SNEGSKA (reference sequence). Germline trimming cut 3 bases from V and 2 bases from J; bases unmatched to any gene: 14. DNA of the CDR3: TGCAGTGCTAGTACCGGTAGCGGGAGAGTGTGGACCTACGAGCAGTACTTC. Its protein product is CSASTGSGRVWTYEQYF.

The chain combines TRBV6-2 or TRBV6-3 with TRBJ2-3; 7 bases align to TRBD2. Trimming cost V 2 bases and J 2 bases; bases outside gene matches: 10. Germline V gene lookup returns CDR1 MNHEY and CDR2 SVGEGT. The CDR3 is 17 amino acids. The CDR3 region has the DNA TGTGCCAGCAGTTACATCGGAACTAGCGTATACACAGATACGCAGTATTTT. Protein product: CASSYIGTSVYTDTQYF.

The chain carries TRBV19 and TRBJ1-3; D possibly corresponds to TRBD1 (6 bases). This CDR3 has 15 residues. The germline V and J ends were trimmed by 7 bases and 3 bases, with 16 bases remaining between them. Germline V CDR1 and CDR2: LNHDA, SQIVND (reference sequence). Here the CDR3 DNA reads TGTGCCAGTACCTCAGGGGTACTGGTTGGAAACACCATATATTTT. Amino acid sequence: CASTSGVLVGNTIYF. The full variable domain, rest sourced from reference TRBV19 and TRBJ1-3, is DGGITQSPKYLFRKEGQNVTLSCEQNLNHDAMYWYRQDPGQGLRLIYYSQIVNDFQKGDIAEGYSVSREKKESFPLTVTSAQKNPTAFYLCASTSGVLVGNTIYFGEGSWLTVV.

The chain is built from TRBV25-1 and TRBJ2-5; no definite D call. The CDR3 covers 13 residues. V was trimmed by 8 bases and J by 3 bases, leaving 13 bases between them. Per germline, CDR1 MGHDK and CDR2 SYGVNS. The CDR3 loop is CASHSYPEETQYF. The CDR3 DNA sequence: TGTGCCAGCCATTCCTACCCTGAAGAGACCCAGTACTTC.

The sample holds one count of this clone. The chain links TRBV28 to TRBJ2-1; maybe TRBD2 (7 bases). The germline V gene encodes CDR1 MDHEN and CDR2 SYDVKM. V was pared by 10 bases and J by 7 bases, with 17 bases between. The CDR3 totals 13 residues. CDR3 DNA sequence: TGTGCCATCCTTAGGGGGGGAGGGAATGAGCAGTTCTTC. Its protein is CAILRGGGNEQFF. Together with reference TRBV28 and TRBJ2-1, the CDR3 gives the full variable domain: DVKVTQSSRYLVKRTGEKVFLECVQDMDHENMFWYRQDPGLGLRLIYFSYDVKMKEKGDIPEGYSVSREKKERFSLILESASTNQTSMYLCAILRGGGNEQFFGPGTRLTVL.

In DNA form, the CDR3 reads TGTGCCAGTAGTAGGCAGAGCACAGATACGCAGTATTTT. This codes for CASSRQSTDTQYF. The chain employs TRBV19 and TRBJ2-3, with D hard to call. This CDR3 comprises 13 residues. Trimming pared 4 bases from V and 0 bases from J, leaving 5 bases between. The germline gives CDR1 LNHDA, CDR2 SQIVND (reference sequence).

This chain joins TRBV30 and TRBJ1-3, with D uncertain. CDR3 length: 12 amino acids. V shed 5 bases and J shed 8 bases, with 13 bases lying between them. Germline V lookup: CDR1 GTSNPN, CDR2 SVGIG (reference sequence). The CDR3 nucleotides read TGTGCCTGGGGGATTCGCGCGGACACCATATATTTT. This gives the protein CAWGIRADTIYF. The full variable domain, completed using reference TRBV30 and TRBJ1-3, is SQTIHQWPATLVQPVGSPLSLECTVEGTSNPNLYWYRQAAGRGLQLLFYSVGIGQISSEVPQNLSASRPQDRQFILSSKKLLLSDSGFYLCAWGIRADTIYFGEGSWLTVV.

DNA for the CDR3: TGTGCCAGCAGTTTAGTGTCGATGGGGAGGACTGAAGCTTTCTTT. Protein sequence: CASSLVSMGRTEAFF. V and J are TRBV28 and TRBJ1-1, with D unclear. There are 15 residues in the CDR3. The germline V gene encodes CDR1 MDHEN and CDR2 SYDVKM. Trimming stripped 2 bases from V and 5 bases from J, with 15 bases between. The entire variable domain, with the rest obtained from reference TRBV28 and TRBJ1-1, is as follows: DVKVTQSSRYLVKRTGEKVFLECVQDMDHENMFWYRQDPGLGLRLIYFSYDVKMKEKGDIPEGYSVSREKKERFSLILESASTNQTSMYLCASSLVSMGRTEAFFGQGTRLTVV.

This chain uses TRBV27 with TRBJ1-5, with D possibly being TRBD1 (6 bases). Germline values: CDR1 MNHEY, CDR2 SMNVEV (reference sequence). V shed 6 bases and J shed 1 base, with 13 bases lying between them. This CDR3 contains 15 residues. CDR3 in amino acids: CASSRTASSNQPQHF. The CDR3 DNA reads TGTGCCAGCAGCCGGACAGCTAGCAGCAATCAGCCCCAGCATTTT.

The V call is TRBV28, the J call TRBJ2-2; TRBD1 is a possible D gene (7 bases). This CDR3 is built from 14 residues. CDR1 is MDHEN, CDR2 SYDVKM, per germline. Trimming removed 5 bases from V and 4 bases from J, with 11 bases in between. DNA of the CDR3: TGTGCCAGCAGTCGACAGGGAGGCACCGGGGAGCTGTTTTTT. It is translated as CASSRQGGTGELFF.

V is TRBV7-6 and J is TRBJ1-5; D is unclear. V lost 7 bases to trimming and J lost 0 bases, with 13 bases between them. Germline CDR1 SGHVS, CDR2 FNYEAQ. This CDR3 spans 15 amino acids. The CDR3 DNA sequence: TGTGCCAGCACCCCTGAGGAGCTTAGCAATCAGCCCCAGCATTTT. Protein sequence: CASTPEELSNQPQHF.

CDR3: CASSNPRDLTDTQYF. In nucleotides, the CDR3 is TGCGCCAGCAGCAACCCGCGGGACCTCACAGATACGCAGTATTTT. V usage is TRBV5-1 and J usage is TRBJ2-3; D is perhaps TRBD2 (6 bases). The CDR3 consists of 15 residues. The V end lost 4 bases, the J end lost 2 bases, and 14 bases lay between the germline ends. From germline, CDR1 is SGHRS and CDR2 YFSETQ.

The V and J genes are TRBV10-2 and TRBJ1-1, with D maybe TRBD1 (5 bases). Germline V gives CDR1 WSHSY, CDR2 SAAADI. Trimming cost V 4 bases and J 5 bases, with 11 bases left between them. The CDR3 covers 13 residues. The DNA of the CDR3 is TGCGCCAGCAGTGTACGGGGGAGGACTGAAGCTTTCTTT. Its translation: CASSVRGRTEAFF.